Included here is one TCR beta chain sequence, with context. The antigen it recognizes is unknown. Base-call qualities are not available, and no considerably larger clone is one nucleotide away. Preparation of the library involved the immunoSEQ multiplex PCR assay. The multiplex PCR relied on a mix of 60 forward primers for TCR Vbeta segments and 13 reverse primers for TCR Jbeta segments. The CDR3 region of rearranged TCR beta genes was amplified from genomic DNA by a multiplex PCR assay. Amplified TCR beta libraries were sequenced as 87-base-pair reads on the Illumina HiSeq System. The study's own analysis went as follows. Across the roughly 640 repertoires, a later analysis counted tens of millions of unique TCR beta chains, around 11 million of which were shared by at least two donors. Raw reads were error-corrected and collapsed into unique sequences with a nearest-neighbor algorithm that merged closely related sequences to remove PCR and sequencing errors. To assign V, D and J gene segments, CDR3 sequences were aligned to IMGT reference sequences. Each retained sequence needed at least a six-nucleotide match to both a V gene segment and a J gene segment. Rearrangements were classified as productive when the CDR3 lacked stop codons and remained in frame with V and J, and all other rearrangements were classified as non-productive. Following IMGT convention, CDR3 was defined as the stretch from the second conserved V-encoded cysteine to the conserved J-encoded phenylalanine. In an earlier analysis of some 550 of the donors, sequences lacking an unambiguous match to a single V gene segment were excluded. In an earlier analysis of around 590 of the donors, a V segment was called functional when productive rearrangements were above 56.7%, and segregating when the standard deviation between donors exceeded 5%. A statistical classification framework was developed to diagnose cytomegalovirus status using the catalog of TCR beta chain sequences. In a later analysis, V and J genes were assigned by comparing TCR nucleotide sequences against IMGT/GENE-DB human TR gene sequences. In a later analysis, CDR3 sequences and most-parsimonious VDJ recombination scenarios were assigned using the TCRdist pipeline. In a later analysis, every TCR beta chain was defined by the combination of its CDR3 amino acid sequence and its V-gene family, and reads without a unique V-gene family were dropped. As a way to deal with suspected cross-contamination and a sequencing artifact, a later analysis dropped over 550 nucleotide sequences that were highly shared and had low generation probability. A later analysis calculated a clonal expansion index for each public chain from normalized within-repertoire ranks of inferred template counts. A later analysis computed generation probabilities with a VDJ recombination model fitted to out-of-frame rearrangements, and checked the results against IGoR. A later analysis scored TCR-TCR, TCR-HLA and TCR-CMV co-occurrence with hypergeometric tests, applying a repertoire-size bias correction to TCR pairs. A later analysis estimated false discovery rates by permuting HLA or CMV assignments 20 times. A later analysis grouped co-occurring TCRs with DBSCAN, adding TCRdist sequence similarity when clustering within HLA-allele-positive subsets. Repertoires with fewer than 30,000 or more than 120,000 public chains, plus five repertoires with anomalous nucleotide sharing, were excluded from co-occurrence clustering. TCRdb's version of the immuneACCESS table is confined to in-frame rearrangements and falls short of the full clone set. An unresolved V gene accounts for under half of the shortfall where checked; the remainder is of unknown origin. Clone size and the V and J calls come from that table; the DNA yielded D and trimming. The sample contains around 97,000 clones, roughly three quarters of them found a single time. Roughly 4% of the sample is held by the ten biggest clonotypes.

According to the germline V gene (reference sequence), CDR1 reads GTSNPN and CDR2 reads SVGIG. Germline trimming: 0 bases from V, 6 bases from J; junction bases outside gene matches: 7. The CDR3 runs 16 residues from the cysteine to the phenylalanine. Only CDR3 DNA is held: 48 bases, read in frame from base 1. These data are taken from a study of cytomegalovirus exposure and HLA in healthy donors (dated by TCRdb to the late 2010s). About the investigation overall: An earlier analysis of roughly 570 of the donors reported about 280 Gb of sequence data and 117 million unique TCR beta sequences obtained from approximately 180 million T cells. Every discovery cohort repertoire had been produced on one sequencing platform. High-throughput TCR immunosequencing, statistical association of individual TCRs with disease status, and machine learning were combined to predict cytomegalovirus infection status. A later analysis re-analyzed previously published TCR beta repertoires from 600 to 850 donors and added high-resolution HLA genotyping to study TCR occurrence patterns. Four or five DR-DQ haplotypes were handled as single units for association and clustering because linkage in the cohort was strong. An early release that covered about 600 HLA-typed donors contained about 300 gigabases of sequencing data and about 84 million unique TCR sequences. Of the roughly 400 genotyped donors, around 81% fell in the genetic ancestry cluster associated with self-reported Caucasian donors. Donor age, sex, ethnicity and CMV serostatus were compiled alongside the repertoire data. A later genetic analysis used genome-wide SNP genotypes for about three fifths of the 666 donors, treating that subset as a discovery cohort. Besides the first cohort of 500 to 700 subjects, a separate validation cohort made up of 120 different subjects was used. Using immunosequencing, the study profiled T cell repertoires from around 670 subjects and related those repertoires to cytomegalovirus serostatus. To decide whether each TCR beta V gene segment behaved as functional or pseudogenic, an earlier analysis of some 540 of the donors relied on high-throughput TCR beta sequencing. Among roughly 400 genotyped donors of the cohort, an average of roughly 230,000 unique TCR beta nucleotide sequences was sequenced per donor, of which approximately 19% were non-productive. Class I and class II HLA loci were covered by the typing at four-digit resolution. In the later analysis, no new phenotypic data were used to find candidate immune exposures; instead, reliance was placed on TCR beta sequences and their occurrence across donors. Typing coverage differed by locus: A, B, C, DRB1 and DQB1 were typed in about 620-640 donors, DQA1 in about 510, DPA1 in around 610, and DPB1 in just under 480. The study aimed to test whether cataloging public T cell receptors could reveal signatures of past pathogen exposure. Study-wide conclusions, independent of this receptor: The 87-base-pair reads could not distinguish some IMGT-functional V segments, including TRBV6-2 and TRBV6-3, so those segments were excluded. A cluster of highly shared sequence variants was judged likely to represent a technical artifact of the sequencing pipeline. Most TCR sequences were seen in very few donors, while some public TCRs were found in many individuals. Compared with equally common non-associated chains, HLA-associated TCR beta chains in a later analysis were more clonally expanded and had lower generation probabilities. In an earlier analysis of a few hundred of the donors, most TCR beta V segments were observed in productive rearrangements about 90% or about 30% of the time, broadly matching IMGT annotations. Sequencing depth was assumed to be roughly uniform across donors in the presence/absence analyses, though that assumption may not hold. Cytomegalovirus status was reported to be diagnosed by the classifier with high specificity and sensitivity in both the original and validation cohorts. HLA typing was unavailable for some donors at each locus, so association tests used only the typed subset. In a later analysis, most CMV-associated TCR beta chains were found to appear HLA-restricted, with HLA associations seemingly driven largely by CMV exposure. Assigning TCR associations to individual alleles was difficult when HLA alleles, especially DR and DQ, strongly co-occurred. The authors suggested that the approach could potentially be generalized to other disease states and immunological phenotypes. A total of 150 to 200 TCR beta chains were listed by the study as associated with cytomegalovirus. Three of the identified cytomegalovirus-associated TCR beta chains were confirmed in vitro to be specific for cytomegalovirus antigens. The earlier analysis of some 540 of the donors excluded 15 to 20 rarely observed V segments, including chromosome 9 orphons, because counts were too low. An association between a missense DCLRE1C variant and V-gene and J-gene trimming of TCR beta chains was found in a later genetic analysis and replicated in an independent cohort. In a later analysis, several top co-occurrence clusters were reported to appear linked to parvovirus B19, influenza, CMV and Epstein-Barr virus. Correlated functional status among segregating V segments might be attributable to linkage disequilibrium, but an unknown experimental factor could not be ruled out. A later analysis found that TCR association rates varied across HLA loci, with DRB1 alleles showing the most associated TCRs and HLA-C alleles the fewest. Only TCR beta chains were sequenced in this cohort, and the absence of alpha or paired-chain data limited detectable features. A further reported finding was that TCR beta sequences accurately predicted the HLA-A and HLA-B alleles for most subjects in the first cohort. The only immune exposure information available for the cohort was CMV serostatus. According to a later genetic analysis, donors in an Asian-associated ancestry cluster had fewer N-insertions in productive TCRs than the approximately 650-donor mean. A later analysis associated around 16,000 TCR beta sequences with specific HLA alleles at a false discovery rate of 0.05.

The cohort consisted of hundreds of healthy bone marrow donors. At the time of sampling, every cohort member was nominally healthy, though immune exposures that went unrecorded were likely present. The donor tested CMV seropositive and was one of the 289 seropositive cohort members. A peripheral blood sample was collected from each donor, and TCR beta sequencing was performed on peripheral blood mononuclear cells. The Qiagen DNeasy Blood Extraction Kit was used to extract genomic DNA from the blood cell samples. The chain is made from TRBV30 and TRBJ1-5; 11 bases in the junction line up with TRBD1. Sequences were obtained from PBMCs. This TCR was recovered from a man aged 50-60 years in good health and CMV-seropositive. The CDR3 loop reads CAWSVAGGTGGQPQHF. The nucleotide sequence is TGTGCCTGGAGTGTAGCGGGCGGGACAGGGGGTCAGCCCCAGCATTTT.